The clone carrying this TCR beta chain was counted a single time. Its antigen is unidentified. Next came a second PCR, run for about 7 to 12 cycles, which used a sample-barcoded 5' primer along with a J-beta primer mix. Each cDNA molecule was tagged by a template-switch adaptor that had 12 random nucleotides. TCRdb redid the calling of the 5' RACE reads with MiXCR, one entry per CDR3 protein. The repertoire has 1,500,000 or so distinct CDR3 sequences, 35% to 45% of them found once; the top ten carry 4%. These data originate in a study of blood T cells in healthy people across ages. Whole-study context: Template-switching capture recovered about one barcoded beta molecule per two T cells. Findings and limits, study-wide: The fall in TCR beta diversity per million T cells was roughly linear with age. Whereas aged donors had fewer naive CD4+ cells, long-lived donors had more of them and higher diversity.

This TCR came from a young woman in good health. Sequenced material: blood.

The CDR3 sequence is CASRETGFKGSYNEQFF. As DNA, the CDR3 is TGTGCCAGCAGGGAGACAGGATTCAAAGGCTCCTACAATGAGCAGTTCTTC. The chain couples TRBV12-3 or TRBV12-4 to TRBJ2-1; the D gene is possibly TRBD1 (6 bases). This CDR3 is 17 amino acids long. V shed 6 bases and J shed 0 bases, with 18 bases lying between them.